These 23 T cell receptor beta chains share one sample of origin, sequenced in a study of molecular identifiers for immune sequencing clone quantification. Using its own MiXCR run on the PCR reads, TCRdb lists one record per CDR3 protein. The sample lists roughly 65,000 distinct CDR3 sequences, 15% to 20% occurring once. The sample was naive CD8+ T cells from blood, with Jurkat cell RNA spiked in. Subset meaning: FACS-sorted CD8+CD4-CCR7+CD45RA+ naive T cells. The origin of the receptors is a human donor in good health. Some libraries in this study had Jurkat cell RNA spiked in.

The count of this clonotype is one. A read error is possible here, since a much larger clone lies one base away. The gene calls are TRBV5-1 and TRBJ2-3; 9 bases line up with TRBD2. V was clipped by 7 bases and J by 2 bases; unmatched bases: 11. The V gene's germline CDR1 is SGHRS and CDR2 YFSETQ. This CDR3 spans 16 amino acids. As DNA, the CDR3 is TGCGCCAGCCGCCCGACTAGCGGAGTTGTCACAGATACGCAGTATTTT. Translated: CASRPTSGVVTDTQYF.

This clonotype appeared many times. V and J are TRBV6-5 and TRBJ1-2, with 9 nucleotides matching TRBD1. In germline, CDR1 is MNHEY, CDR2 SVGAGI. This CDR3 region has 15 residues. Trimming took 2 bases from V and 7 from J; bases not matched to a gene: 8. CDR3 loop: CASSYRGQGNVGYTF. The CDR3 DNA sequence: TGTGCCAGCAGTTACCGGGGACAGGGTAACGTTGGCTACACCTTC.

This clonotype occurred many times. The CDR3 nucleotides read TGTGCCAGTAGTATGGAGGGACACACTGGGGCCAACGTCCTGACTTTC. Translating it yields CASSMEGHTGANVLTF. The V and J genes are TRBV19 and TRBJ2-6, with D perhaps given as TRBD1 or TRBD2 (6 bases each). The V gene lost 3 bases and the J gene lost 2 bases, with 11 bases spanning the gap. The germline CDR1 and CDR2 sequences are LNHDA and SQIVND (reference sequence). This CDR3 spans 16 amino acids.

V usage is TRBV11-2 and J usage is TRBJ2-3, with 12 bases lining up with TRBD2. The V gene's germline CDR1 is SGHAT and CDR2 FQNNGV. There are 15 residues in the CDR3. V trimming: 7 bases; J trimming: 3 bases; junction bases outside the gene matches: 5. The CDR3 loop is CASTLLAGGTDTQYF. The CDR3 DNA is TGTGCCAGCACCCTTCTAGCGGGAGGGACAGATACGCAGTATTTT.

In this sample, this clonotype turned up many times. V gene TRBV7-9 combines with J gene TRBJ1-1; the D gene is possibly TRBD1 (5 bases). The CDR3 totals 15 residues. Germline V gives CDR1 SEHNR, CDR2 FQNEAQ (reference sequence). V was cut by 7 bases and J by 2 bases, with 17 bases left in between. This CDR3 is CASTHSRGRNTEAFF. CDR3 nucleotide sequence: TGTGCCAGCACCCACAGTAGGGGTCGAAACACTGAAGCTTTCTTT.

This clonotype has a count of ten or more. The rearrangement uses TRBV27 and TRBJ1-1; tentative D call: TRBD1 (6 bases). The CDR3 contains 15 residues. Germline V gives CDR1 MNHEY, CDR2 SMNVEV (reference sequence). V lost 6 bases to trimming and J lost 5 bases, with 19 bases between them. CDR3 amino acids: CASSPKTGLGTEAFF. The CDR3 nucleotides read TGTGCCAGCAGCCCCAAAACAGGGCTGGGAACTGAAGCTTTCTTT.

The chain uses TRBV7-6 and TRBJ2-7; TRBD2 aligns across 7 bases. The CDR3 is 16 residues long. Germline CDR1 is SGHVS and CDR2 is FNYEAQ. V gave up 1 base and J gave up 7 bases; unmatched junction bases: 13. The CDR3 loop reads CASSLGGSSGVGEQYF. Here the CDR3 DNA reads TGTGCCAGCAGCTTAGGAGGGTCTAGCGGAGTTGGTGAGCAGTACTTC.

The V gene is TRBV9, the J gene TRBJ2-7, with TRBD1 matching over 12 bases. CDR1 and CDR2 (germline): SGDLS, YYNGEE. Trimming removed 4 bases from V and 6 bases from J; junction bases left unmatched: 5. This CDR3 has 14 amino acids. CDR3 region: CASSPGTGGFEQYF. CDR3 bases: TGTGCCAGCAGCCCCGGGACAGGGGGCTTCGAGCAGTACTTC.

Worth noting for this clonotype: A much larger clone sits a single nucleotide away, making a read error possible. The CDR3 DNA reads as TGTGCCAGCAGCTCCCGGGACAGAGTCTTTTCGCGCAATGAGCAGTTCTTC. Translating it yields CASSSRDRVFSRNEQFF. The J gene is TRBJ2-1, the V gene TRBV7-8, with 7 bases that match TRBD1. The CDR3 contains 17 residues. After removal of 4 bases from V and 6 bases from J, the junction contained 15 bases not matched to a gene. In germline, CDR1 is SGHVS, CDR2 FQNEAQ.

In this sample, this clonotype turned up many times. The chain has TRBV30 and TRBJ2-4, with D uncertain. V was shortened by 3 bases and J by 1 base, with 10 bases between the two germline ends. Germline CDR1 and CDR2: GTSNPN and SVGIG (reference sequence). CDR3 size: 14 residues. The DNA of the CDR3 is TGTGCCTGGAGACCGTACCTGGCCAAAAACATTCAGTACTTC. Translated, it gives CAWRPYLAKNIQYF.

As for this clonotype: A much larger clone differs by one base, so this may be a read error. The V and J genes are TRBV3-1 and TRBJ2-7; the D gene could be TRBD1 or TRBD2 (5 bases each). Germline loops: CDR1 LGHDT, CDR2 YNNKEL (reference sequence). The CDR3 consists of 13 residues. The CDR3 nucleotides read TGTGTCAGCAGCTTCGGGGCCACCTACGAGCAGTACTTC. This gives the protein CVSSFGATYEQYF.

Ten or more counts support this clonotype. The chain links TRBV7-2 to TRBJ2-1; 9 nucleotides align to TRBD2. The CDR3 is 15 amino acids. With V trimmed by 0 bases and J by 6 bases, 3 bases remained unmatched. In germline, CDR1 is SGHTA, CDR2 FQGNSA. The CDR3 nucleotides are TGTGCCAGCAGCTTAGCGCTAGCGGGACGCAATGAGCAGTTCTTC. Encoded protein: CASSLALAGRNEQFF.

This clonotype was found many times. The chain employs TRBV11-3 and TRBJ2-1, with 7 bases that match TRBD2. The CDR3 totals 15 residues. J was trimmed by 8 bases and V by 4 bases; bases with no gene match: 11. Germline V lookup: CDR1 SGHNT, CDR2 YENEEA. CDR3 sequence: CASSYPGGSGDEQFF. The DNA for the CDR3 is TGTGCCAGCAGCTACCCCGGCGGGAGTGGCGATGAGCAGTTCTTC.

This clonotype was counted many times. The chain carries TRBV6-6 and TRBJ2-7; D remains ambiguous. The CDR3 consists of 13 residues. V lost 2 bases to trimming and J lost 2 bases, with 7 bases between them. The V gene's germline CDR1 is MNHNY and CDR2 SVGAGI (reference sequence). The CDR3 protein is CASSYGETYEQYF. In nucleotides, the CDR3 is TGTGCCAGCAGTTACGGGGAAACCTACGAGCAGTACTTC.

This clonotype was seen ten or more times. J is TRBJ2-3 and V is TRBV24-1; 7 nucleotides agree with TRBD1. CDR3 size: 16 residues. The V and J ends lost 0 bases and 1 base, in that order; junction bases with no gene match: 3. Germline CDR1 reads KGHDR; CDR2 reads SFDVKD. The CDR3 sequence: CATSDLIGQGTDTQYF. Written as DNA, the CDR3 is TGTGCCACCAGTGATTTGATTGGACAGGGCACAGATACGCAGTATTTT.

Concerning this clonotype itself: A single base separates this from a much larger clone, so it may be a read error. V is TRBV12-3 or TRBV12-4 and J is TRBJ2-2; weak D call: TRBD1 (6 bases). The length of the CDR3 is 15 residues. The DNA of the CDR3 is TGTGCCATCTCGGGCGTGCAGGGGAAGACCGGGGAGCCGTTTTTT. It is translated as CAISGVQGKTGEPFF.

This clonotype was counted many times. The chain is built from TRBV10-3 and TRBJ2-1; 10 bases are a match to TRBD1. The germline V gene encodes CDR1 ENHRY and CDR2 SYGVKD. The CDR3 runs 14 residues. Trimming removed 4 bases from V and 7 bases from J; junction bases left unmatched: 4. The CDR3 sequence: CAISVGQGGNEQFF. CDR3 DNA: TGTGCCATCAGTGTAGGACAGGGGGGAAATGAGCAGTTCTTC.

The CDR3 region is CAIPGERGRDYTGELFF. CDR3 in DNA: TGTGCCATCCCAGGAGAGCGGGGAAGGGATTACACCGGGGAGCTGTTTTTT. This chain links TRBV6-4 with TRBJ2-2, with TRBD2 matching 7 bases. J was trimmed by 3 bases and V by 10 bases; bases with no gene match: 17. The CDR3 loop spans 17 amino acids. Germline values: CDR1 MRHNA, CDR2 SNTAGT.

This clonotype came up many times. V and J are TRBV4-3 and TRBJ2-3; D is undetermined. The CDR3 contains 13 residues. Germline CDR1 is LGHNA and CDR2 is YSLEER. V lost 1 base and J lost 2, with 4 bases in between. CDR3 protein: CASSQAATDTQYF. The CDR3 nucleotides read TGCGCCAGCAGCCAAGCGGCCACAGATACGCAGTATTTT.

A remark on this clonotype: The CDR3 does not end in the conserved phenylalanine or tryptophan, so this is likely a read error. The V and J genes are TRBV6-5 and TRBJ2-1; TRBD2 agrees at 7 bases. Germline CDR1 and CDR2: MNHEY and SVGAGI. CDR3 size: 16 residues. J was trimmed by 4 bases and V by 2 bases; bases with no gene match: 8. The CDR3 sequence: CASSYAGEGMYNEQFS. The CDR3 coding sequence is TGTGCCAGCAGTTACGCGGGAGAGGGGATGTACAATGAGCAGTTCTCC.

Many counts were recorded for this clonotype. The chain carries TRBV20-1 and TRBJ2-7, with 12 bases that match TRBD2. The CDR3 runs to 15 residues. From germline, CDR1 is DFQATT and CDR2 SNEGSKA (reference sequence). V trimming: 3 bases; J trimming: 4 bases; junction bases outside the gene matches: 7. CDR3 sequence reads: CSARGYLAGGYEQYF. For the CDR3, the DNA is TGCAGTGCTAGGGGCTATCTAGCGGGAGGGTACGAGCAGTACTTC.

This clonotype was seen only a few times. This chain links TRBV21-1 with TRBJ2-7; TRBD1 is taken as the D call from the table, unchecked against the DNA. TRBV21-1 is described as a pseudogene. The CDR3 extends over 15 amino acids. CDR3 in amino acids: CASRDRIWECSEQYF. In DNA form, the CDR3 reads TGTGCCAGCCGGGACAGGATTTGGGAATGTAGCGAGCAGTACTTC.

This clonotype appeared a few times. The V and J genes are TRBV29-1 and TRBJ2-1; D possibly corresponds to TRBD1 (9 bases). The CDR3 loop spans 12 amino acids. Trimming stripped 8 bases from V and 9 bases from J, with 17 bases between. The germline V gene encodes CDR1 SQVTM and CDR2 ANQGSEA. The CDR3 protein is CSPSGGQGEQFF. The CDR3 DNA follows: TGCAGCCCGAGCGGGGGACAGGGTGAGCAGTTCTTC.